The 21 T cell receptor beta chains presented below share a single source sample, sequenced in a study of blood T cell repertoires in COVID-19. Repertoires were generated with immunoSEQ multiplex PCR, while TCRdb's copy carries only in-frame clones and drops some. This sample has about 41,000 clones, with about 83% found just once. Sequencing used peripheral blood. The receptor source for this set is a woman of 80 years or more with acute or convalescent COVID-19.

In DNA form, the CDR3 reads TGCGCCAGCAGCCCAGAGGACTACTCCGGAAGGAATACGCAGTATTTT. It codes for CASSPEDYSGRNTQYF. The chain links TRBV4-3 to TRBJ2-3, with D maybe TRBD2 (6 bases). CDR3 length: 16 amino acids. V shed 4 bases and J shed 7 bases, with 21 bases lying between them. Germline V CDR1 and CDR2: LGHNA, YSLEER.

Only a few counts were recorded for this clone. The CDR3 DNA reads as TGCGCCAGCAGCCAAGAAACAGTGAATATGAACACTGAAGCTTTCTTT. Translating it yields CASSQETVNMNTEAFF. The V and J genes are TRBV4-1 and TRBJ1-1; D uncertain. CDR1 MGHRA and CDR2 YSYEKL come from the germline V gene. CDR3 length: 16 residues. V dropped 0 bases and J dropped 0 bases, with 11 bases sitting between them.

This clone occurred once. The V gene is TRBV30, the J gene TRBJ2-3; TRBD2 aligns across 10 bases. The germline V gene has CDR1 GTSNPN and CDR2 SVGIG (reference sequence). CDR3 length: 15 amino acids. Unmatched junction bases numbered 7, after V lost 1 base and J lost 6 bases. CDR3 sequence (DNA): TGTGCCTGGAGTGCTCTAGCGGGGGCAGGGGATACGCAGTATTTT. Translating gives CAWSALAGAGDTQYF.

V and J are TRBV29-1 and TRBJ1-2; 8 positions match TRBD1. The CDR3 runs 19 residues. Germline V CDR1 and CDR2: SQVTM, ANQGSEA. V was clipped by 2 bases and J by 0 bases; unmatched bases: 17. The CDR3 protein is CSVEFPPDRGRKANYGYTF. In DNA form, the CDR3 reads TGCAGCGTTGAATTTCCTCCAGACAGGGGAAGGAAGGCTAACTATGGCTACACCTTC.

The chain uses TRBV2 and TRBJ1-2; 7 nucleotides line up with TRBD1. With 8 bases clipped from V and 6 bases from J, the junction kept 15 bases outside the gene matches. Germline V gene sequence: CDR1 SNHLY, CDR2 FYNNEI. CDR3 length: 15 amino acids. Written as DNA, the CDR3 is TGTGCCAGCCGATCCAGGGACAGCCGCCCGGATGGCTACACCTTC. Protein sequence: CASRSRDSRPDGYTF.

The gene calls are TRBV7-2 and TRBJ2-2, with D perhaps matching TRBD1 (5 bases). CDR3 size: 15 residues. V dropped 6 bases and J dropped 2 bases, with 13 bases sitting between them. Germline CDR1 is SGHTA and CDR2 is FQGNSA. The CDR3 DNA sequence: TGTGCCAGCAGTTTTAGCAGGGCAAACACCGGGGAGCTGTTTTTT. Translated, it gives CASSFSRANTGELFF.

V gene TRBV3-1 (or the pseudogene TRBV3-2) combines with J gene TRBJ2-3; TRBD2 agrees at 12 bases. V was clipped by 5 bases and J by 9 bases; unmatched bases: 6. The CDR3 has 14 residues. The germline V gene encodes CDR1 LGHDT and CDR2 YNNKEL (reference sequence). The CDR3 sequence: CASSTRLAGATQYF. Here the CDR3 DNA reads TGTGCCAGCAGCACTAGACTAGCGGGGGCCACGCAGTATTTT.

The chain carries TRBV7-9 and TRBJ2-1; D might be TRBD2 (7 bases). Germline values: CDR1 SEHNR, CDR2 FQNEAQ (reference sequence). CDR3 size: 16 residues. V was pared by 5 bases and J by 3 bases, with 17 bases between. CDR3 nucleotide sequence: TGTGCCAGCAGCCCCCTGGCGGGGGCCGTCTACAATGAGCAGTTCTTC. Amino acid sequence: CASSPLAGAVYNEQFF.

This sequence joins TRBV19 and TRBJ1-5; 9 nucleotides agree with TRBD1. The junction had 24 bases not matched to a gene; V was cut back by 9 bases and J by 3 bases. Per the germline V gene, CDR1 is LNHDA and CDR2 is SQIVND (reference sequence). The CDR3 length is 20 residues. CDR3 region: CASANLRDRVETSFNQPQHF. Here the CDR3 DNA reads TGTGCCAGCGCAAACCTCCGGGACAGGGTTGAAACAAGCTTCAATCAGCCCCAGCATTTT.

The chain joins TRBV7-9 to TRBJ1-1, with 8 bases aligning to TRBD1. Losses at the gene ends were 3 bases for V and 7 bases for J; bases not matched to a gene: 4. The CDR3 consists of 13 residues. Germline-derived CDR1 and CDR2 are SEHNR and FQNEAQ (reference sequence). This chain's CDR3 is CASSLTGQGEAFF. CDR3 in DNA: TGTGCCAGCAGCTTGACCGGACAGGGTGAAGCTTTCTTT.

The V gene is TRBV19, the J gene TRBJ1-6, with 8 bases identical to TRBD1. Losses at the gene ends were 4 bases for V and 9 bases for J; bases not matched to a gene: 11. Germline lookup yields CDR1 LNHDA and CDR2 SQIVND (reference sequence). CDR3 length: 16 residues. As DNA, the CDR3 is TGTGCCAGTAGTACTCACGGACAGGGTGAAGCTTCACCCCTCCACTTT. It specifies CASSTHGQGEASPLHF. The full variable domain, its missing parts supplied by reference TRBV19 and TRBJ1-6, is DGGITQSPKYLFRKEGQNVTLSCEQNLNHDAMYWYRQDPGQGLRLIYYSQIVNDFQKGDIAEGYSVSREKKESFPLTVTSAQKNPTAFYLCASSTHGQGEASPLHFGNGTRLTVT.

This clone was seen only once. The chain carries TRBV2 and TRBJ1-4, with D tentatively TRBD1 (5 bases). CDR1 and CDR2 (germline): SNHLY, FYNNEI. V was clipped by 1 base and J by 7 bases, with 13 bases between them. The CDR3 is made up of 15 amino acids. This CDR3 reads CASSEVRQLFEKLFF. The CDR3 DNA sequence: TGTGCCAGCAGTGAAGTCCGACAGCTTTTTGAAAAACTGTTTTTT.

V and J are TRBV19 and TRBJ1-1; D possibly corresponds to TRBD1 (6 bases). The CDR3 has 13 amino acids. Germline CDR1 reads LNHDA; CDR2 reads SQIVND (reference sequence). Trimming shortened V by 5 bases and J by 1 base, and 8 bases separated the two germline ends. Written as DNA, the CDR3 is TGTGCCAGTAGTTGGACAGAGAACACTGAAGCTTTCTTT. Protein sequence: CASSWTENTEAFF.

This clone was detected only a few times. The J gene is TRBJ2-3, the V gene TRBV10-1; 7 bases agree with TRBD1. CDR3 length: 15 amino acids. Germline lookup yields CDR1 WNHNN and CDR2 SYGVQD (reference sequence). V lost 2 bases to trimming and J lost 1 base; unmatched junction nucleotides: 3. CDR3 loop: CASSESGTGTDTQYF. The CDR3 bases are TGCGCCAGCAGTGAGAGTGGGACAGGCACAGATACGCAGTATTTT.

This clone has only a few counts. The chain employs TRBV18 and TRBJ1-1, with D perhaps TRBD1 (5 bases). Trimming removed 3 bases from V and 5 bases from J, with 10 bases in between. The germline gives CDR1 KGHSH, CDR2 LQKENI. CDR3 length: 13 residues. The CDR3 protein is CASSPGEGTEAFF. The CDR3 coding sequence is TGTGCCAGCTCACCGGGGGAGGGAACTGAAGCTTTCTTT.

The chain is built from TRBV6-5 and TRBJ1-2, with a tentative D call TRBD1 (6 bases). Germline-derived CDR1 and CDR2 are MNHEY and SVGAGI. This CDR3 region has 16 residues. Between the trimmed V and J ends, which lost 4 bases and 3 bases, there was a span of 18 bases. In DNA form, the CDR3 reads TGTGCCAGCAGTTCCCTCGGCAGGGGAAGGGACTATGGCTACACCTTC. It codes for CASSSLGRGRDYGYTF.

The rearrangement links TRBV2 to TRBJ2-3, with 7 bases fitting TRBD2. Germline V lookup: CDR1 SNHLY, CDR2 FYNNEI. The ends lost 6 bases at V and 5 bases at J; junction bases unmatched: 11. This CDR3 has 15 amino acids. CDR3 nucleotide sequence: TGTGCCAGCAGGCGGGACTACCGTCCAGAAGATACGCAGTATTTT. Its translation: CASRRDYRPEDTQYF.

The rearrangement uses TRBV9 and TRBJ1-1, with 7 nucleotides matching TRBD1. Germline values: CDR1 SGDLS, CDR2 YYNGEE. J lost 3 bases, V lost 1 base, and 0 bases had no gene match. The CDR3 has 13 amino acids. This chain's CDR3 is CASSVQGDTEAFF. The CDR3 DNA is TGTGCCAGCAGCGTACAGGGGGACACTGAAGCTTTCTTT.

V usage is TRBV5-8 and J usage is TRBJ2-3, with D unclear. Between the trimmed V and J ends, which lost 2 bases and 3 bases, there was a span of 10 bases. Germline CDR1 is SGHTS and CDR2 is YDEGEE. The CDR3 loop spans 14 amino acids. CDR3 nucleotide sequence: TGTGCCAGCAGCTTCGGAGAGAGAACAGATACGCAGTATTTT. The encoded protein is CASSFGERTDTQYF.

V is TRBV7-2 and J is TRBJ2-1, with D perhaps TRBD2 (5 bases). V lost 5 bases and J 9 bases, leaving 11 bases between the germline ends. The CDR3 contains 12 residues. Germline assignment: CDR1 SGHTA and CDR2 FQGNSA. Here the CDR3 reads CASSPLAPEQFF. The CDR3 nucleotides read TGTGCCAGCAGCCCTCTAGCCCCTGAGCAGTTCTTC.

The chain joins TRBV3-1 (or the pseudogene TRBV3-2) to TRBJ2-5; tentative D call: TRBD2 (6 bases). Germline loops: CDR1 LGHDT, CDR2 YNNKEL (reference sequence). V was clipped by 3 bases and J by 5 bases, with 16 bases between them. The CDR3 length is 15 residues. CDR3 sequence (DNA): TGTGCCAGCAGCCATTACGGGGGAGTAGGGGAGACCCAGTACTTC. Encoded protein: CASSHYGGVGETQYF.